The next 3 T cell receptor beta chains were all read from a single sample in a study of T-cell memory formation after mild COVID-19. TCRdb reanalysed the 5' RACE reads using MiXCR and keeps one entry per CDR3 protein. The data show 170,000 or so distinct CDR3 sequences, with 31% seen just once and about 11% held by the top ten. Source material: PBMCs or a T cell subset sorted from them (not recorded which). These receptors were collected from an adult woman who had mild COVID-19 (a few samples of this study predate the infection). Cell type and time point are not known.

This clonotype was seen a handful of times. J is TRBJ2-1 and V is TRBV12-3 or TRBV12-4; weak D call: TRBD2 (6 bases). This CDR3 has 15 amino acids. Trimming removed 3 bases from V and 2 bases from J, with 11 bases in between. CDR3 loop: CASSFGGGAYNEQFF. CDR3 coding DNA: TGTGCCAGCAGTTTTGGGGGAGGCGCCTACAATGAGCAGTTCTTC.

With respect to this clonotype: Compared with germline, one end of the junction differs, possibly owing to a read error. The chain employs TRBV4-3 and TRBJ1-1, with D possibly matching TRBD1 (5 bases). The germline V gene has CDR1 LGHNA and CDR2 YSLEER. The CDR3 loop spans 21 amino acids. The CDR3 protein is CASSQRWLLGDTTLVSTEAFF. The CDR3 region has the DNA TGCGCCAGCAGCCAAAGGTGGCTATTGGGGGATACTACCCTGGTGAGCACTGAAGCATTCTTT.

V gene TRBV20-1 combines with J gene TRBJ2-3, with 12 bases identical to TRBD2. J lost 8 bases, V lost 6 bases, and 9 bases had no gene match. Per the germline V gene, CDR1 is DFQATT and CDR2 is SNEGSKA (reference sequence). The CDR3 runs 14 residues. CDR3 sequence: CSARLAGGQVTQYF. CDR3 nucleotides: TGCAGTGCCAGGCTAGCGGGGGGGCAGGTTACGCAGTATTTT.